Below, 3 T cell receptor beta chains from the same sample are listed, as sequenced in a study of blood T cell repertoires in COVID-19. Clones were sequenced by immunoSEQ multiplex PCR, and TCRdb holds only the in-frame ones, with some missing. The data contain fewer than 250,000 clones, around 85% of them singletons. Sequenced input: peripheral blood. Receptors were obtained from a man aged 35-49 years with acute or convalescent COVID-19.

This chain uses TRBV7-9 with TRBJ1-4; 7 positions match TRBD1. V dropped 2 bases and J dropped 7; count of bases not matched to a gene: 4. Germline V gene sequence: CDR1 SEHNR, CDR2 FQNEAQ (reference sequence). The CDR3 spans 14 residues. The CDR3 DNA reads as TGTGCCAGCAGCTTACCGGGACAGAGTGAAAAACTGTTTTTT. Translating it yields CASSLPGQSEKLFF.

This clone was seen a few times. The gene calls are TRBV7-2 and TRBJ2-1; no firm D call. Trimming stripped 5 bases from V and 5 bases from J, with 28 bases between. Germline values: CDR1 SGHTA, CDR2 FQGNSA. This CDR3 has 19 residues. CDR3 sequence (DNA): TGTGCCAGCAGCCGTACCCGTCCCAGGCCGGTCGATGTTGACAATGAGCAGTTCTTC. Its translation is CASSRTRPRPVDVDNEQFF.

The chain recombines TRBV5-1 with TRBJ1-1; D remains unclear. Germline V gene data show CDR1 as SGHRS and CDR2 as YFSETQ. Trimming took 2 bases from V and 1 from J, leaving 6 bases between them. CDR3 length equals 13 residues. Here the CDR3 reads CASSFNRNTEAFF. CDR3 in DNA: TGCGCCAGCAGCTTTAACAGGAACACTGAAGCTTTCTTT.